Described below is a single T cell receptor (beta chain) sequence and its context. Separate cDNA molecules received unique molecular identifiers, which the library attached to them. TCRdb independently ran MiXCR on the RACE reads; one entry per CDR3 protein. The sample lists 300,000 to 450,000 distinct CDR3 sequences; 4.5% to 6% were seen once. The sample is drawn from a study of human T cells and chemical hapten exposure. The overall study: Sensitization used 2% DPC on around 2 cm by around 2 cm upper inner arm skin.

Regarding time point: pre-sensitization, week 0. As to treatment: therapeutic diphenylcyclopropenone sensitization with weekly scalp DPC. Sequencing used whole blood, obtained in connection with sensitization to the hapten diphenylcyclopropenone (DPC). This clonotype originated in a woman between 45 and 65 years old with alopecia areata. Some clones in this sample may be carry-over from other donors' samples.

The CDR3 nucleotides are TGCAGTGCTAGAGAGGGACAGGTGTTGAACACTGAAGCTTTCTTT. It is translated as CSAREGQVLNTEAFF. The chain joins TRBV20-1 to TRBJ1-1; TRBD1 aligns across 8 bases. Germline CDR1 reads DFQATT; CDR2 reads SNEGSKA (reference sequence). The J segment lost 0 bases and the V segment lost 0 bases, leaving 3 bases of the junction unmatched. The CDR3 consists of 15 residues.